A selection of T cell receptor beta chains follows, all from one sample in a study of T cell repertoires in cytomegalovirus infection. TCRdb independently ran MiXCR on the reads; one entry per CDR3 protein. Of about 310,000 distinct CDR3 sequences in the sample, just under 25% were seen once. No antigen has been assigned to these receptors. The specimen was cultured PBMCs, collected from culture after CMV antigen stimulation. The receptors stem from a human donor in good health (CMV status not recorded). Some clones in this sample may be carry-over from other donors' samples. Both conserved end residues are part of each CDR3. D genes are given only for firm matches. A clone size is listed for some rows: how often the clone was seen (once, few, many), or a class if it is expanded.

. | . | TRBJ2-5 | TRBV18 | CASSPRETKETQYF | TGTGCCAGCTCACCACGAGAGACCAAAGAGACCCAGTACTTC
. | . | TRBJ2-3 | TRBV10-3 | CAIILERRIPPSTDTQYF | TGTGCCATCATATTGGAGCGTAGAATCCCCCCTAGCACAGATACGCAGTATTTT
. | many | TRBJ1-2 | TRBV6-1 | CASSEGPAAQGYTF | TGTGCCAGCAGCGAGGGACCGGCCGCCCAGGGCTACACCTTC
. | many | TRBJ2-1 | TRBV11-3 | CASSLISEGYNEQFF | TGTGCCAGCAGCTTAATCTCAGAGGGGTACAATGAGCAGTTCTTC
. | . | TRBJ2-1 | TRBV12-3/TRBV12-4 | CASSLVGASYNEQFF | TGTGCCAGCAGTTTAGTAGGGGCGAGTTACAATGAGCAGTTCTTC
TRBD1 | . | TRBJ1-6 | TRBV9 | CASSSQRGQGENSPLHF | TGTGCCAGCAGCTCACAACGGGGACAGGGGGAAAATTCACCCCTCCACTTT
. | . | TRBJ2-3 | TRBV4-3 | CASSQDLRGGVRDTQYF | TGCGCCAGCAGCCAAGATTTAAGAGGGGGTGTAAGGGATACGCAGTATTTT
. | . | TRBJ2-7 | TRBV5-4 | CASSWSPSSYEQYF | TGTGCCAGCAGCTGGAGCCCTAGCTCCTACGAGCAGTACTTC
. | . | TRBJ1-6 | TRBV5-3 | CARSPRSSYNSPLHF | TGTGCCAGAAGCCCTCGTAGCTCCTATAATTCACCCCTCCACTTT
TRBD2 | few | TRBJ2-1 | TRBV24-1 | CATSDPVAGEVNEQFF | TGTGCCACCAGTGATCCGGTAGCGGGAGAGGTTAATGAGCAGTTCTTC
. | . | TRBJ2-3 | TRBV25-1 | CASSDRVLLGSDTQYF | TGTGCCAGCAGTGATCGTGTACTGTTAGGCTCAGATACGCAGTATTTT
TRBD2 | many | TRBJ2-5 | TRBV7-2 | CASSLIAGAPETQYF | TGTGCCAGCAGCCTCATAGCGGGAGCTCCAGAGACCCAGTACTTC
TRBD1 | . | TRBJ1-5 | TRBV7-9 | CASTSTTGQGNQPQHF | TGTGCCAGCACGTCGACCACGGGACAGGGCAATCAGCCCCAGCATTTT
TRBD2 | . | TRBJ2-1 | TRBV12-3/TRBV12-4 | CASRLLAGGGNEQFF | TGTGCCAGCAGACTACTAGCGGGAGGCGGGAATGAGCAGTTCTTC
TRBD2 | few | TRBJ2-2 | TRBV6-2/TRBV6-3 | CASIEAGVAGELFF | TGTGCCAGCATTGAAGCGGGAGTGGCCGGGGAGCTGTTTTTT
. | . | TRBJ2-2 | TRBV29-1 | CSVAVTGAGELFF | TGCAGCGTTGCCGTTACTGGCGCCGGGGAGCTGTTTTTT
. | . | TRBJ1-2 | TRBV4-1 | CASSRDRVYSF | TGCGCCAGCAGCCGGGACCGCGTCTACTCCTTC
. | . | TRBJ2-1 | TRBV6-2/TRBV6-3 | CASRGSNRVQFF | TGTGCCAGTAGGGGTAGCAATCGGGTGCAGTTCTTC
. | . | TRBJ2-7 | TRBV20-1 | CSARVITGTPYEQYF | TGCAGTGCTAGAGTGATCACAGGGACTCCCTACGAGCAGTACTTC
TRBD1 | . | TRBJ2-3 | TRBV28 | CASTWTGVGNTQYF | TGTGCCAGCACCTGGACAGGGGTGGGAAATACGCAGTATTTT
. | . | TRBJ2-3 | TRBV6-2/TRBV6-3 | CASSYSTAGSGSGTDTQYF | TGTGCCAGCAGTTACTCGACTGCGGGATCAGGCTCGGGCACAGATACGCAGTATTTT
TRBD2 | few | TRBJ2-3 | TRBV12-3/TRBV12-4 | CASRPRLAGDRLSTDTQYF | TGTGCCAGCAGGCCAAGACTAGCGGGAGATCGTTTGAGCACAGATACGCAGTATTTT
. | . | TRBJ2-1 | TRBV4-3 | CASSQSRLDEQFF | TGCGCCAGCAGCCAATCGCGCCTCGATGAGCAGTTCTTC
. | few | TRBJ1-2 | TRBV7-2 | CASSLQPSRDYGYTF | TGTGCCAGCAGCTTACAGCCTTCAAGGGACTATGGCTACACCTTC
TRBD2 | many | TRBJ2-2 | TRBV7-2 | CASSGSGTSGRKNTGELFF | TGTGCCAGCAGCGGATCCGGGACTAGCGGGAGGAAGAACACCGGGGAGCTGTTTTTT
. | . | TRBJ1-1 | TRBV5-1 | CASSERTVRNTEAFF | TGCGCCAGCAGCGAACGAACAGTTCGGAACACTGAAGCTTTCTTT
. | few | TRBJ2-2 | TRBV5-4 | CASSLVAGSGTGELFF | TGTGCCAGCAGCTTAGTTGCGGGGTCAGGCACCGGGGAGCTGTTTTTT
. | . | TRBJ2-4 | TRBV7-2 | CASSRSGAENIQYF | TGTGCCAGCAGTCGTTCCGGGGCAGAAAACATTCAGTACTTC
TRBD1 | few | TRBJ2-7 | TRBV19 | CASDSTGLGYEQYF | TGTGCCAGTGACTCGACAGGGTTGGGCTACGAGCAGTACTTC
. | many | TRBJ2-3 | TRBV7-2 | CASSLDHQTINTDTQYF | TGTGCCAGCAGCTTAGACCATCAGACTATCAACACAGATACGCAGTATTTT
TRBD2 | once | TRBJ2-5 | TRBV7-4 | CASSPTAGGNQETQYF | TGTGCCAGCAGCCCAACTGCGGGAGGGAACCAAGAGACCCAGTACTTC
TRBD1 | few | TRBJ2-1 | TRBV20-1 | CSAPKTGNNEQFF | TGCAGTGCACCCAAGACAGGGAACAATGAGCAGTTCTTC
TRBD1 | . | TRBJ1-1 | TRBV10-2 | CASSAGGQGIEKGTEAFF | TGCGCCAGCAGTGCCGGAGGACAGGGTATCGAAAAGGGCACTGAAGCTTTCTTT
TRBD2 | . | TRBJ2-1 | TRBV19 | CASSWGRASYNEQFF | TGTGCCAGTAGCTGGGGGAGGGCCTCCTACAATGAGCAGTTCTTC
. | few | TRBJ2-3 | TRBV14 | CASSPRRVVDTQYF | TGTGCCAGCAGCCCCCGACGAGTAGTAGATACGCAGTATTTT
. | . | TRBJ2-1 | TRBV6-2/TRBV6-3 | CASAQIQGSYNEQFF | TGTGCCAGCGCCCAGATACAAGGATCCTACAATGAGCAGTTCTTC
TRBD1 | . | TRBJ1-3 | TRBV6-2/TRBV6-3 | CASSFNPGQSPGNTIYF | TGTGCCAGCAGTTTCAATCCGGGACAGTCACCTGGAAACACCATATATTTT
TRBD2 | . | TRBJ2-7 | TRBV11-1 | CASSLLTSGYGEQYF | TGTGCCAGCAGCTTACTGACTAGCGGGTACGGCGAGCAGTACTTC
TRBD1 | many | TRBJ1-2 | TRBV7-8 | CASSLAQGWHYGYTF | TGTGCCAGCAGCTTAGCACAGGGGTGGCACTATGGCTACACCTTC
TRBD1 | . | TRBJ2-5 | TRBV19 | CATSSGQVETQYF | TGTGCCACAAGTTCGGGACAGGTCGAGACCCAGTACTTC
. | . | TRBJ1-2 | TRBV11-3 | CASSLERGANYGYTF | TGTGCCAGCAGCTTGGAGCGCGGGGCTAACTATGGCTACACCTTC
. | . | TRBJ2-5 | TRBV7-2 | CASSLFGNRETQYF | TGTGCCAGCAGCTTATTTGGGAACCGGGAGACCCAGTACTTC
TRBD2 | few | TRBJ2-5 | TRBV7-9 | CASSPPTSGRYQETQYF | TGTGCCAGCAGCCCTCCCACTAGCGGGAGGTATCAAGAGACCCAGTACTTC
TRBD1 | many | TRBJ1-2 | TRBV6-2/TRBV6-3 | CASSYWPGGAEDGYTF | TGTGCCAGCAGTTACTGGCCAGGGGGCGCAGAGGATGGCTACACCTTC
. | . | TRBJ1-5 | TRBV10-3 | CAIEGQGGQPQHF | TGTGCCATCGAGGGGCAGGGAGGACAGCCCCAGCATTTT
TRBD2 | many | TRBJ2-5 | TRBV7-2 | CASSSILLAGEGETQYF | TGTGCCAGCAGCTCCATCTTACTAGCGGGAGAAGGGGAGACCCAGTACTTC
TRBD1 | many | TRBJ2-7 | TRBV7-2 | CASTPDRGFYEQYF | TGTGCCAGCACCCCCGACAGGGGTTTCTACGAGCAGTACTTC
. | . | TRBJ2-6 | TRBV6-2/TRBV6-3 | CASTSPRVQLSGANVLTF | TGTGCCAGCACCTCGCCCCGGGTCCAACTCTCTGGGGCCAACGTCCTGACTTTC
. | . | TRBJ1-6 | TRBV7-2 | CASSLVAGENSPLHF | TGTGCCAGCAGCTTAGTGGCCGGAGAAAATTCACCCCTCCACTTT
. | few | TRBJ2-2 | TRBV7-9 | CASSPNTVGELFF | TGTGCCAGCAGCCCAAACACCGTCGGGGAGCTGTTTTTT
TRBD1 | . | TRBJ1-6 | TRBV12-3/TRBV12-4 | CASTLDRALSSPLHF | TGTGCCAGCACCTTGGACAGGGCCCTCTCTTCACCCCTCCACTTT
. | . | TRBJ2-3 | TRBV27 | CASSFSWNTDTQYF | TGTGCCAGCAGTTTCTCCTGGAACACAGATACGCAGTATTTT
. | . | TRBJ2-3 | TRBV7-2 | CASSPSGSRSTDTQYF | TGTGCCAGCAGCCCGTCGGGGAGCAGAAGCACAGATACGCAGTATTTT